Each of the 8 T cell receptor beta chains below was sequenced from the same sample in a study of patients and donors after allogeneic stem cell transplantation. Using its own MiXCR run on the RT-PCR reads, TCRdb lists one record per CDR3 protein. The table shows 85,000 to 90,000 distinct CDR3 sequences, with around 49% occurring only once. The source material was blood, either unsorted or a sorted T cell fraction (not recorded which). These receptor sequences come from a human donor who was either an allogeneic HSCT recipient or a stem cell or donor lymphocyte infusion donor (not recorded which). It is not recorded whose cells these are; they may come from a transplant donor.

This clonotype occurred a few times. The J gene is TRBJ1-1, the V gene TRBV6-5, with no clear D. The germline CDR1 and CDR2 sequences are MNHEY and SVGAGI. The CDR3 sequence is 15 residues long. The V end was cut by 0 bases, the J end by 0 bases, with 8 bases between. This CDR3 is CASSYSKLMNTEAFF. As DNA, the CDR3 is TGTGCCAGCAGTTACTCGAAACTTATGAACACTGAAGCTTTCTTT.

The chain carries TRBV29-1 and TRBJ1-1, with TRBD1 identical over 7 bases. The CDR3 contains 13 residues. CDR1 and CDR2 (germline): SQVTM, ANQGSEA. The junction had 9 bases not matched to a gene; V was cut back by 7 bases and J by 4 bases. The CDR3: CSAADRAGTEAFF. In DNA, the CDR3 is TGCAGCGCCGCCGACAGGGCGGGCACTGAAGCTTTCTTT.

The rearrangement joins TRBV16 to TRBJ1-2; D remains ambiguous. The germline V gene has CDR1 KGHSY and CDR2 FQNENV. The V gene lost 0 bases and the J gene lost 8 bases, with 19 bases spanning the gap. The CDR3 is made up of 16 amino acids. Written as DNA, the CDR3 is TGTGCCAGCAGCCAATCCCCCGCGCAGATAGGTAACGGCTACACCTTC. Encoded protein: CASSQSPAQIGNGYTF.

CDR3 amino acids: CASSLALTGSPLHF. CDR3 sequence (DNA): TGTGCCAGCAGCTTAGCGCTTACTGGTTCACCCCTCCACTTT. The chain joins TRBV7-2 to TRBJ1-6; D is unclear. Trimming took off 0 bases at V and 9 bases at J, with 9 bases between the two ends. The CDR3 has 14 amino acids. Germline-derived CDR1 and CDR2 are SGHTA and FQGNSA.

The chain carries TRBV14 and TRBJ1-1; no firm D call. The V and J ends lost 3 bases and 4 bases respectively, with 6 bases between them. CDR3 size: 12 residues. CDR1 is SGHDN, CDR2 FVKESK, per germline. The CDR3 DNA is TGTGCCAGCAGCCAGACTTCCACTGAAGCTTTCTTT. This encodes CASSQTSTEAFF. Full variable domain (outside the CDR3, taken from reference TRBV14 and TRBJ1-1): EAGVTQFPSHSVIEKGQTVTLRCDPISGHDNLYWYRRVMGKEIKFLLHFVKESKQDESGMPNNRFLAERTGGTYSTLKVQPAELEDSGVYFCASSQTSTEAFFGQGTRLTVV.

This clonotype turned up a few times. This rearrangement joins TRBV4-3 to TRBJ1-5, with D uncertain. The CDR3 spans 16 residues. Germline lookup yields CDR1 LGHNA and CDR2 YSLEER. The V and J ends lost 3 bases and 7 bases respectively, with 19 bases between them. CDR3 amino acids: CASSQSLVGRKQPQHF. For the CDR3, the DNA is TGCGCCAGCAGCCAGTCTCTCGTGGGGAGGAAACAGCCCCAGCATTTT.

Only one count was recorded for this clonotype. The CDR3, as DNA: TGTGCCAGCAGTTTAAATAGACAGGGCCAGTACTTC. Protein: CASSLNRQGQYF. The rearrangement uses TRBV28 and TRBJ2-7, with 7 bases that match TRBD1. V trimming: 2 bases; J trimming: 10 bases; junction bases outside the gene matches: 5. The V gene's germline CDR1 is MDHEN and CDR2 SYDVKM. The CDR3 has 12 amino acids.

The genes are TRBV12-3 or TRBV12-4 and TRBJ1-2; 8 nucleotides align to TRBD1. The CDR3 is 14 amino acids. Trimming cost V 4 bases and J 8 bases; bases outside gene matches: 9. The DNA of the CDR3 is TGTGCCAGCAGTTCAGCGGACAGGGTGGAGGGCTACACCTTC. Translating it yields CASSSADRVEGYTF.